Below, 10 T cell receptor beta chains from the same sample are listed, as sequenced in a study of blood T cell repertoires in COVID-19. Using immunoSEQ multiplex PCR, the repertoire was profiled, and TCRdb retains in-frame clones only, with some absent. Counted here are tens of thousands of clones, around 86% occurring once; the ten biggest clones make up 15% to 20%. Sequences were obtained from peripheral blood. The receptors were gathered from a woman of 80 years or more with active or convalescent COVID-19.

The chain combines TRBV18 with TRBJ1-3; unclear D gene. The CDR3 is made up of 17 amino acids. Germline assignment: CDR1 KGHSH and CDR2 LQKENI. With 4 bases removed from V and 0 bases from J, the gap between germline ends came to 16 bases. The CDR3 region is CASSRGGVLISGNTIYF. The CDR3 region has the DNA TGTGCCAGCTCACGCGGCGGAGTTCTTATCTCTGGAAACACCATATATTTT.

V usage is TRBV25-1 and J usage is TRBJ1-2; D remains ambiguous. The V and J ends lost 5 bases and 7 bases respectively, with 8 bases between them. The CDR3 length is 11 residues. Germline V gene sequence: CDR1 MGHDK, CDR2 SYGVNS. DNA of the CDR3: TGTGCCAGCAGTCAGGCCTCTGGCTACACCTTC. Translation: CASSQASGYTF.

V and J are TRBV28 and TRBJ2-6; 7 nucleotides align to TRBD1. CDR3 length equals 17 residues. Germline CDR1 reads MDHEN; CDR2 reads SYDVKM. With V trimmed by 4 bases and J by 0 bases, 6 bases remained unmatched. For the CDR3, the DNA is TGTGCCAGCAGTTCGGACAGGTCAAGCTCTGGGGCCAACGTCCTGACTTTC. Translating it yields CASSSDRSSSGANVLTF.

This sequence joins TRBV5-1 and TRBJ1-6; D might be TRBD1 (5 bases). The germline gives CDR1 SGHRS, CDR2 YFSETQ. The CDR3 runs to 15 residues. V was cut by 1 base and J by 7 bases, with 12 bases left in between. CDR3 sequence reads: CASSLNRLGNSPLHF. In DNA, the CDR3 is TGCGCCAGCAGCTTGAACAGGTTAGGCAATTCACCCCTCCACTTT.

The rearrangement uses TRBV3-1 (or the pseudogene TRBV3-2) and TRBJ1-2; a weak D match, TRBD1 (5 bases). This CDR3 is built from 15 residues. Trimming took off 0 bases at V and 2 bases at J, with 10 bases between the two ends. The germline V gene has CDR1 LGHDT and CDR2 YNNKEL (reference sequence). CDR3 in DNA: TGTGCCAGCAGCCAAGACGTAGCAGGGAACTATGGCTACACCTTC. This codes for CASSQDVAGNYGYTF.

This sequence joins TRBV9 and TRBJ2-3, with TRBD1 identical over 7 bases. Germline V gene lookup returns CDR1 SGDLS and CDR2 YYNGEE. This CDR3 has 15 residues. Germline trimming cut 0 bases from V and 4 bases from J; bases unmatched to any gene: 5. CDR3 region: CASSVDEGASDTQYF. The CDR3 region has the DNA TGTGCCAGCAGCGTAGACGAGGGGGCTTCAGATACGCAGTATTTT.

The chain recombines TRBV5-1 with TRBJ2-3, with D tentatively TRBD2 (6 bases). This CDR3 spans 18 amino acids. Deletions cut 0 bases from V and 2 bases from J, with 19 bases between. Per germline, CDR1 SGHRS and CDR2 YFSETQ. Written as DNA, the CDR3 is TGCGCCAGCAGCTTGGCCCCCGGGACTGCATTGACCACAGATACGCAGTATTTT. Its translation is CASSLAPGTALTTDTQYF.

The chain combines TRBV9 with TRBJ2-5; TRBD2 matches at 9 bases. The length of the CDR3 is 14 residues. With V trimmed by 0 bases and J by 7 bases, 4 bases remained unmatched. Per germline, CDR1 SGDLS and CDR2 YYNGEE. CDR3 sequence (DNA): TGTGCCAGCAGCGTAGGCGTAGCGGGGGCGACCCAGTACTTC. It translates to CASSVGVAGATQYF.

The chain has TRBV27 and TRBJ1-3, with 7 bases lining up with TRBD1. Germline assignment: CDR1 MNHEY and CDR2 SMNVEV (reference sequence). This CDR3 has 15 amino acids. J lost 0 bases, V lost 5 bases, and 4 bases had no gene match. This chain's CDR3 is CASSPGQASGNTIYF. The CDR3 region has the DNA TGTGCCAGCAGTCCCGGACAGGCCTCTGGAAACACCATATATTTT.

The gene calls are TRBV9 and TRBJ2-1; 7 nucleotides align to TRBD1. This CDR3 is 14 amino acids long. Germline V gene lookup returns CDR1 SGDLS and CDR2 YYNGEE. J lost 3 bases, V lost 4 bases, and 4 bases had no gene match. The CDR3, as DNA: TGTGCCAGCAGCCCGGGACAGAACTACAATGAGCAGTTCTTC. Protein product: CASSPGQNYNEQFF.